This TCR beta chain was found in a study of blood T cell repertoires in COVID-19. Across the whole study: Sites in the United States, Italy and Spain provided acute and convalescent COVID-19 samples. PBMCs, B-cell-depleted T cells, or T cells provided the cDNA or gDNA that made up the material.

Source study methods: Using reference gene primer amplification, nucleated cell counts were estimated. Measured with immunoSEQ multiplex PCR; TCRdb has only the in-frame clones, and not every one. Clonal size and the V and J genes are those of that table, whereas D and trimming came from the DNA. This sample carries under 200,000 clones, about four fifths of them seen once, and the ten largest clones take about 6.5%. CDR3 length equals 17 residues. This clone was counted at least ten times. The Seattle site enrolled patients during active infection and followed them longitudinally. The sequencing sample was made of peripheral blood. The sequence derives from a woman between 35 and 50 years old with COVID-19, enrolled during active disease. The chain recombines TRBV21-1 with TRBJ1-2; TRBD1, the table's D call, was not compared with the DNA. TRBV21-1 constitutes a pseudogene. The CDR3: CASSKELVQELSYGYTF. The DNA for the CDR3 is TGTGCCAGCAGCAAAGAGTTAGTACAGGAATTGTCCTATGGCTACACCTTC.